A selection of T cell receptor beta chains follows, all from one sample in a study of long-term antiretroviral therapy in people with HIV. Clones were read by immunoSEQ multiplex PCR, and TCRdb kept only the in-frame ones, dropping some. This table has over 20,000 clones, around 82% appearing once. The material was unsorted PBMCs, obtained 3 years after starting antiretroviral therapy. These receptors all come from a young man with HIV. CDR3s include the opening cysteine and the closing phenylalanine or tryptophan. The D gene is left open where the match is weak. Some rows mark clone size as missing; the rest say once, few, many or name a class of expanded clone.

V gene: TRBV6-1
J gene: TRBJ1-1
clone size: few
CDR3 length: 11
D gene: .
CDR3 DNA: TGTGCCAGCAGTGATAACACTGAAGCTTTCTTT
CDR3 protein: CASSDNTEAFF

V gene: TRBV5-1
J gene: TRBJ1-2
clone size: .
CDR3 length: 15
D gene: TRBD1
CDR3 DNA: TGCGCCAGCAGCTCTCAGGGGGCGCGGGACTATGGCTACACCTTC
CDR3 protein: CASSSQGARDYGYTF

V gene: TRBV7-8
J gene: TRBJ1-1
clone size: .
CDR3 length: 14
D gene: .
CDR3 DNA: TGTGCCAGCAGCCCCGAGTGGGGGAACACTGAAGCTTTCTTT
CDR3 protein: CASSPEWGNTEAFF

V gene: TRBV12-5
J gene: TRBJ2-1
clone size: .
CDR3 length: 18
D gene: TRBD1
CDR3 DNA: TGTGCTAGTGGTTTGTTTCCCGGGACAGGGAAGGTGGGTTATGAGCAGTTCTTC
CDR3 protein: CASGLFPGTGKVGYEQFF

V gene: TRBV5-8
J gene: TRBJ2-1
clone size: .
CDR3 length: 13
D gene: .
CDR3 DNA: TGTGCCAGCAGCGCCGGAGTCTACAATGAGCAGTTCTTC
CDR3 protein: CASSAGVYNEQFF

V gene: TRBV7-2
J gene: TRBJ1-5
clone size: .
CDR3 length: 15
D gene: .
CDR3 DNA: TGTGCCAGCAGTAAGGCCGGGACAACGAATCAGCCCCAGCATTTT
CDR3 protein: CASSKAGTTNQPQHF

V gene: TRBV29-1
J gene: TRBJ2-5
clone size: .
CDR3 length: 12
D gene: .
CDR3 DNA: TGCAGCGTTGTGAGGGGTTTAGAGACCCAGTACTTC
CDR3 protein: CSVVRGLETQYF

V gene: TRBV18
J gene: TRBJ1-2
clone size: .
CDR3 length: 18
D gene: .
CDR3 DNA: TGTGCCAGCTCACCGGTTGTTGACAGCGCGCCAACTAAATTAGGCTACACCTTC
CDR3 protein: CASSPVVDSAPTKLGYTF

V gene: TRBV29-1
J gene: TRBJ2-2
clone size: .
CDR3 length: 14
D gene: .
CDR3 DNA: TGCAGCGTGCCACGGGGGACTGACACCGGGGAGCTGTTTTTT
CDR3 protein: CSVPRGTDTGELFF

V gene: TRBV7-2
J gene: TRBJ2-5
clone size: once
CDR3 length: 14
D gene: TRBD1
CDR3 DNA: TGTGCCAGCAGCCGACAGGGGGCGGTGGAGACCCAGTACTTC
CDR3 protein: CASSRQGAVETQYF

V gene: TRBV28
J gene: TRBJ2-7
clone size: .
CDR3 length: 11
D gene: .
CDR3 DNA: TGTGCCAGCACCCGGTACTACGAGCAGTACTTC
CDR3 protein: CASTRYYEQYF

V gene: TRBV5-5
J gene: TRBJ2-2
clone size: .
CDR3 length: 16
D gene: .
CDR3 DNA: TGTGCCAGCAGCTGGGGACTCTCCCACTACACCGGGGAGCTGTTTTTT
CDR3 protein: CASSWGLSHYTGELFF

V gene: TRBV7-2
J gene: TRBJ1-5
clone size: .
CDR3 length: 15
D gene: .
CDR3 DNA: TGTGCCAGCAGCTTCGACATGAGCTTATGGCAGCCCCAGCATTTT
CDR3 protein: CASSFDMSLWQPQHF